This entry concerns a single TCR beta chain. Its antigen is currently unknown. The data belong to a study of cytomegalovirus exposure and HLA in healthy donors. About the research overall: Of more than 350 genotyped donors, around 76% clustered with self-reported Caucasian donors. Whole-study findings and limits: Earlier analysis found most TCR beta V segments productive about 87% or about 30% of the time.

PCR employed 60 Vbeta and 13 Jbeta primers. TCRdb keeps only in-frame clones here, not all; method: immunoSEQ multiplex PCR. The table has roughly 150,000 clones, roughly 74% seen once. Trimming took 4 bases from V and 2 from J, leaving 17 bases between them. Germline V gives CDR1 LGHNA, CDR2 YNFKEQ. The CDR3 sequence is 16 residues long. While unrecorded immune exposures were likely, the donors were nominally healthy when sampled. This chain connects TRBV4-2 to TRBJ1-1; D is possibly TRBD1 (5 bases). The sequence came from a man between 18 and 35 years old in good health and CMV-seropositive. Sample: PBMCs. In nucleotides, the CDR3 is TGTGCCAGCAGCCTAGCCGGGACTGCAAGTAACACTGAAGCTTTCTTT. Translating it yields CASSLAGTASNTEAFF.